The 24 T cell receptor beta chains given below trace back to one sample, sequenced in a study of control samples from healthy donors and cancer patients. Data came from immunoSEQ multiplex PCR; TCRdb stores just in-frame clones and leaves some out. Found here are over 90,000 clones, approximately 90% of them singletons; the top ten hold about 20%. The sequenced material came from PBMCs. All receptors come from a man in his fifties or sixties with lung cancer.

The chain uses TRBV5-1 and TRBJ1-2; D unresolved. This CDR3 has 14 residues. Germline V gene lookup returns CDR1 SGHRS and CDR2 YFSETQ. With 3 bases removed from V and 4 bases from J, the gap between germline ends came to 13 bases. The CDR3 DNA reads TGCGCCAGCAGCTCAGGTAGAGGAGTCTATGGCTACACCTTC. Its protein is CASSSGRGVYGYTF.

The chain recombines TRBV20-1 with TRBJ2-7; TRBD2 might be the D (5 bases). Trimming took off 3 bases at V and 4 bases at J, with 7 bases between the two ends. The germline V gene encodes CDR1 DFQATT and CDR2 SNEGSKA (reference sequence). The CDR3 spans 11 residues. The CDR3 DNA follows: TGCAGTGCTAGTGAGGGTTACGAGCAGTACGTC. Translating it yields CSASEGYEQYV.

CDR3 sequence reads: CASSRDSYGYTF. In DNA form, the CDR3 reads TGTGCCAGCAGTCGTGACAGCTATGGCTACACCTTC. This chain links TRBV6-5 with TRBJ1-2, with a tentative D call TRBD1 (5 bases). Per germline, CDR1 MNHEY and CDR2 SVGAGI. Trimming took 5 bases from V and 4 from J, leaving 8 bases between them. The CDR3 runs to 12 residues.

This clone was recorded only once. The chain couples TRBV25-1 to TRBJ1-1, with TRBD1 identical over 10 bases. In germline, CDR1 is MGHDK, CDR2 SYGVNS. This CDR3 region has 17 residues. Trimming at V came to 6 bases and at J to 0 bases, leaving 10 bases not matched to a gene. DNA for the CDR3: TGTGCCAGCAGCCGACAGGGGGCCGTCGGGCTGAACACTGAAGCTTTCTTT. This gives the protein CASSRQGAVGLNTEAFF.

The chain joins TRBV12-3 or TRBV12-4 to TRBJ1-5; possibly TRBD1 for D (6 bases). The CDR3 spans 12 residues. V was clipped by 7 bases and J by 6 bases, with 10 bases between them. The DNA of the CDR3 is TGTGCCAGCAAGCAAGGGGGTCAGCCCCAGCATTTT. It codes for CASKQGGQPQHF.

The chain combines TRBV4-1 with TRBJ1-5; D unresolved. Germline CDR1 MGHRA, CDR2 YSYEKL. The germline V and J ends were trimmed by 0 bases and 6 bases, with 12 bases remaining between them. The CDR3 has 15 amino acids. CDR3 in DNA: TGCGCCAGCAGCCAAGATGTTAGGGTTAGTCAGCCCCAGCATTTT. Protein: CASSQDVRVSQPQHF.

The rearrangement uses TRBV5-1 and TRBJ2-1; 10 bases line up with TRBD2. After removal of 4 bases from V and 1 base from J, the junction contained 8 bases not matched to a gene. The V gene's germline CDR1 is SGHRS and CDR2 YFSETQ. The CDR3 covers 17 residues. The CDR3 sequence: CASSRTLAGVSYNEQFF. The CDR3 region has the DNA TGCGCCAGCAGCCGAACCCTAGCGGGGGTTTCCTACAATGAGCAGTTCTTC.

The chain joins TRBV18 to TRBJ1-6; TRBD1 aligns across 9 bases. CDR1 KGHSH and CDR2 LQKENI come from the germline V gene. V lost 6 bases and J lost 16; bases outside the gene matches: 7. The CDR3 runs to 12 residues. CDR3 sequence reads: CASSEDRGRLHF. Written as DNA, the CDR3 is TGTGCCAGCTCCGAGGACAGGGGAAGGCTCCACTTT.

The V and J genes are TRBV29-1 and TRBJ1-1, with TRBD1 matching 9 bases. This CDR3 region has 14 residues. Germline V gene data show CDR1 as SQVTM and CDR2 as ANQGSEA. V trimming: 2 bases; J trimming: 4 bases; junction bases outside the gene matches: 5. DNA for the CDR3: TGCAGCGTTGAAACAGGGGGCATGGGCACTGAAGCTTTCTTT. It specifies CSVETGGMGTEAFF. Full variable domain (rest looked up from reference TRBV29-1 and TRBJ1-1): SAVISQKPSRDICQRGTSLTIQCQVDSQVTMMFWYRQQPGQSLTLIATANQGSEATYESGFVIDKFPISRPNLTFSTLTVSNMSPEDSSIYLCSVETGGMGTEAFFGQGTRLTVV.

This clone has a single count. V and J are TRBV20-1 and TRBJ1-1; TRBD1 matches at 7 bases. The V gene end was trimmed by 6 bases and the J gene end by 6 bases; junction bases not matched to a gene: 4. This CDR3 spans 11 amino acids. The germline CDR1 and CDR2 sequences are DFQATT and SNEGSKA (reference sequence). The CDR3 DNA reads as TGCAGTGCGAATACAGGGGCTGAAGCTTTCTTT. Translation: CSANTGAEAFF.

Regarding this clone: The junction departs from the called germline gene at one end, perhaps through a read error. Other nucleotide sequences from this sample produce the same CDR3. The chain employs TRBV10-2 and TRBJ1-1; weak D call: TRBD1 (6 bases). Germline CDR1 is WSHSY and CDR2 is SAAADI. The CDR3 totals 15 residues. The CDR3 here is CASVGGYTENTEAFF. The DNA for the CDR3 is TGCGCCAGTGTCGGGGGCTACACGGAGAACACTGAAGCCTTCTTT.

V is TRBV19 and J is TRBJ1-1; D gene ambiguous. CDR1 and CDR2 (germline): LNHDA, SQIVND (reference sequence). This CDR3 region has 13 residues. V lost 11 bases to trimming and J lost 5 bases, with 18 bases between them. DNA of the CDR3: TGTGCCGGATCCAAAGGCTTAGGGACTGAAGCTTTCTTT. This sequence encodes CAGSKGLGTEAFF.

This chain joins TRBV3-1 (or the pseudogene TRBV3-2) and TRBJ1-1, with a weak D call TRBD1 (6 bases). V was clipped by 6 bases and J by 1 base, with 12 bases between them. The CDR3 is made up of 14 amino acids. Germline CDR1 reads LGHDT; CDR2 reads YNNKEL (reference sequence). CDR3 in amino acids: CASSRGGPNTEAFF. CDR3 bases: TGTGCCAGCAGTCGAGGGGGTCCGAACACTGAAGCTTTCTTT.

The chain recombines TRBV7-2 with TRBJ2-7; TRBD1 agrees at 7 bases. With V trimmed by 5 bases and J by 3 bases, 10 bases remained unmatched. The CDR3 is made up of 15 amino acids. Germline assignment: CDR1 SGHTA and CDR2 FQGNSA. CDR3 amino acids: CASSEMGQLVYEQYF. DNA for the CDR3: TGTGCCAGCAGCGAGATGGGACAGCTCGTCTACGAGCAGTACTTC.

This clone turned up a few times. The chain has TRBV6-6 and TRBJ1-2; D is unresolved. This CDR3 spans 13 amino acids. V dropped 2 bases and J dropped 4 bases, with 8 bases sitting between them. Germline CDR1 reads MNHNY; CDR2 reads SVGAGI (reference sequence). The CDR3 loop reads CASSYAEGYGYTF. Here the CDR3 DNA reads TGTGCCAGCAGTTACGCAGAGGGCTATGGCTACACCTTC.

The genes are TRBV19 and TRBJ2-1, with TRBD1 identical over 7 bases. The CDR3 covers 15 residues. V lost 4 bases and J lost 2; bases outside the gene matches: 5. Germline V gene sequence: CDR1 LNHDA, CDR2 SQIVND (reference sequence). CDR3 sequence (DNA): TGTGCCAGTAGTAAGGGACAGAAAGCCTACAATGAGCAGTTCTTC. As protein: CASSKGQKAYNEQFF.

J is TRBJ2-5 and V is TRBV24-1; D might be TRBD1 (5 bases). The CDR3 length is 12 residues. Germline CDR1 reads KGHDR; CDR2 reads SFDVKD. Trimming removed 2 bases at V and 5 bases at J, with 5 bases between. CDR3 sequence: CATSDSGETQYF. The CDR3 nucleotides read TGTGCCACCAGTGATTCAGGGGAGACCCAGTACTTC.

The rearrangement uses TRBV6-1 and TRBJ1-6; D unresolved. Germline loops: CDR1 MNHNS, CDR2 SASEGT. This CDR3 contains 14 residues. The ends were cut back, 3 bases at V and 4 bases at J, with 7 bases in the middle. The CDR3 is CASSDTRYNSPLHF. The CDR3 bases are TGTGCCAGCAGTGATACCAGGTATAATTCACCCCTCCACTTT.

The chain recombines TRBV5-4 with TRBJ1-2, with D possibly matching TRBD1 (6 bases). The CDR3 spans 17 residues. Germline V gene sequence: CDR1 SGHNT, CDR2 YYREEE (reference sequence). Trimming took off 4 bases at V and 0 bases at J, with 19 bases between the two ends. This chain's CDR3 is CASSVGQGIPANYGYTF. The CDR3 DNA sequence: TGTGCCAGCAGCGTTGGGCAGGGGATCCCTGCTAACTATGGCTACACCTTC. The complete variable domain, with remaining parts taken from reference TRBV5-4 and TRBJ1-2, reads ETGVTQSPTHLIKTRGQQVTLRCSSQSGHNTVSWYQQALGQGPQFIFQYYREEENGRGNFPPRFSGLQFPNYSSELNVNALELDDSALYLCASSVGQGIPANYGYTFGSGTRLTVV.

The chain carries TRBV15 and TRBJ1-4; TRBD1 matches 9 bases. Germline lookup yields CDR1 LNHNV and CDR2 YYDKDF (reference sequence). V lost 5 bases, J lost 1 base, and 11 bases stayed unmatched. The CDR3 spans 18 residues. The CDR3 here is CATSRTGQGGGTNEKLFF. The CDR3 coding sequence is TGTGCCACCAGCCGGACGGGACAGGGTGGAGGAACTAATGAAAAACTGTTTTTT.

This clone has only one observation. This chain uses TRBV6-5 with TRBJ1-4; D might be TRBD1 (6 bases). CDR1 and CDR2 from the germline V gene are MNHEY and SVGAGI. This CDR3 has 14 residues. The V and J ends lost 2 bases and 6 bases respectively, with 10 bases between them. CDR3 sequence (DNA): TGTGCCAGCAGTTACCTAACAGGGTATGAAAAACTGTTTTTT. Protein sequence: CASSYLTGYEKLFF.

The chain recombines TRBV3-1 (or the pseudogene TRBV3-2) with TRBJ1-4, with D unclear. The germline V gene has CDR1 LGHDT and CDR2 YNNKEL (reference sequence). The CDR3 length is 13 residues. Trimming removed 4 bases from V and 2 bases from J, with 5 bases in between. CDR3 amino acids: CASSRSTNEKLFF. CDR3 bases: TGTGCCAGCAGCCGTTCCACTAATGAAAAACTGTTTTTT.

The chain carries TRBV6-4 and TRBJ2-3, with D uncertain. The CDR3 totals 14 residues. CDR1 MRHNA and CDR2 SNTAGT come from the germline V gene. V lost 2 bases and J 0 bases, leaving 6 bases between the germline ends. The DNA of the CDR3 is TGTGCCAGCAGTGACACGGATAGCACAGATACGCAGTATTTT. Translation: CASSDTDSTDTQYF.

This clone came up once. This chain joins TRBV18 and TRBJ1-1; D uncertain. V was pared by 3 bases and J by 0 bases, with 8 bases between. The germline V gene has CDR1 KGHSH and CDR2 LQKENI. The CDR3 totals 14 residues. DNA for the CDR3: TGTGCCAGCTCACCTCAATTCATGAACACTGAAGCTTTCTTT. Its protein is CASSPQFMNTEAFF.